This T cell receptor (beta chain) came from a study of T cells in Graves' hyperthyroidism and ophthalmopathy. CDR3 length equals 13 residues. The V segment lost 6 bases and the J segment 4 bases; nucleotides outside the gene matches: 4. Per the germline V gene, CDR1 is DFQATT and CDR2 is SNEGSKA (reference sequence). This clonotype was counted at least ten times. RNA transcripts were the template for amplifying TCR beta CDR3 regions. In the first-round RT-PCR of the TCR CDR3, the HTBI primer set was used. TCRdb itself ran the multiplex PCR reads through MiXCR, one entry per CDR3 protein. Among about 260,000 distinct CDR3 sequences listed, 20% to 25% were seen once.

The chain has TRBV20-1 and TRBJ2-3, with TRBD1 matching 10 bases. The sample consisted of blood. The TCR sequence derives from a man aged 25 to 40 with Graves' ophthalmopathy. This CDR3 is CSAWTGGSDTQYF. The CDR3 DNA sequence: TGCAGTGCCTGGACAGGGGGATCAGATACGCAGTATTTT.